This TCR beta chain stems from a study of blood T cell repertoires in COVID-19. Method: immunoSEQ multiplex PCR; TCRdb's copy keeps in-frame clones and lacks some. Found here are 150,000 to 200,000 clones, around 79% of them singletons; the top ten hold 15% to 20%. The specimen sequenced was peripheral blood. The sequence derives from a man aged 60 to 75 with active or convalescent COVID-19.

CDR3 sequence reads: CASSQADMAEAFF. As DNA, the CDR3 is TGTGCCAGCAGCCAAGCCGACATGGCTGAAGCTTTCTTT. The V gene is TRBV3-1 (or the pseudogene TRBV3-2), the J gene TRBJ1-1; no clear D. Germline V CDR1 and CDR2: LGHDT, YNNKEL (reference sequence). V shed 1 base and J shed 6 bases, with 9 bases lying between them. The CDR3 spans 13 residues.